This section outlines one TCR beta chain sequence together with its context. This entry is derived from a study of cytomegalovirus exposure and HLA in healthy donors. Trimming cost V 4 bases and J 7 bases; bases outside gene matches: 8. Germline values: CDR1 SGHNT, CDR2 YYREEE (reference sequence). The CDR3 loop spans 15 amino acids. The study ran its PCR with 60 Vbeta and 13 Jbeta primers. Sequencing was performed with immunoSEQ multiplex PCR; in TCRdb, only in-frame clones are kept and a portion is missing. The sample lists about 110,000 clones; about 70% were seen once. Sequencing input: PBMCs. V gene TRBV5-4 combines with J gene TRBJ2-1; 10 nucleotides agree with TRBD1. The sequence was collected from a man between 45 and 60 years old in good health and CMV-seropositive. The CDR3 sequence is CASSRDRGFPNEQFF. The CDR3 DNA follows: TGTGCCAGCAGCCGGGACAGGGGATTCCCTAATGAGCAGTTCTTC.